Listed below are T cell receptor beta chains from one sample, sequenced in a study of technical replicates of blood from a handful of donors. Assay used: immunoSEQ multiplex PCR; TCRdb lists only in-frame clones, some missing. Of about 59,000 clones listed, more than 75% were seen once; the top ten hold approximately 4.7%. The specimen was PBMCs. These receptors all come from a human donor in good health. Some clones in this sample may be carry-over from other donors' samples. Both conserved end residues are part of each CDR3. A D gene is named only where the DNA matches it firmly. Clone size, where shown, is once, few, many, or a class for clones that have expanded.

clone size: few
J gene: TRBJ2-1
V gene: TRBV5-6
D gene: TRBD2
CDR3 protein: CASSPLGGKLSYNEQFF
CDR3 DNA: TGTGCCAGCAGTCCCTTGGGGGGGAAACTCTCCTACAATGAGCAGTTCTTC

clone size: .
J gene: TRBJ2-1
V gene: TRBV27
D gene: .
CDR3 protein: CASSLATRGEQFF
CDR3 DNA: TGTGCCAGCAGTTTGGCGACCAGGGGTGAGCAGTTCTTC

clone size: .
J gene: TRBJ2-7
V gene: TRBV2
D gene: TRBD1
CDR3 protein: CASRGQLYEQYF
CDR3 DNA: TGTGCCAGCAGGGGACAGTTATACGAGCAGTACTTC

clone size: .
J gene: TRBJ2-1
V gene: TRBV7-5
D gene: .
CDR3 protein: CARSIPLRHLRDEQFF
CDR3 DNA: TGTGCCAGAAGCATTCCCCTCAGGCACCTCCGCGATGAGCAGTTCTTC

clone size: .
J gene: TRBJ2-1
V gene: TRBV4-1
D gene: TRBD2
CDR3 protein: CASSHDSGTSSQFF
CDR3 DNA: TGCGCCAGCAGCCATGATTCGGGGACTAGCTCCCAGTTCTTC

clone size: .
J gene: TRBJ2-5
V gene: TRBV10-1
D gene: .
CDR3 protein: CASRVGEETQYF
CDR3 DNA: TGCGCCAGCAGGGTCGGGGAAGAGACCCAGTACTTC

clone size: .
J gene: TRBJ1-5
V gene: TRBV5-4
D gene: .
CDR3 protein: CASSPTPGQPQHF
CDR3 DNA: TGTGCCAGCAGCCCGACCCCAGGGCAGCCCCAGCATTTT

clone size: .
J gene: TRBJ1-2
V gene: TRBV6-1
D gene: .
CDR3 protein: CASSQQGWGYTF
CDR3 DNA: TGTGCCAGCAGTCAACAGGGTTGGGGCTACACCTTC

clone size: once
J gene: TRBJ2-3
V gene: TRBV2
D gene: TRBD1
CDR3 protein: CASGRGQEGADTQYF
CDR3 DNA: TGTGCCAGCGGGCGGGGACAGGAGGGCGCAGATACGCAGTATTTT

clone size: .
J gene: TRBJ1-2
V gene: TRBV9
D gene: .
CDR3 protein: CASSEQGRYGYTF
CDR3 DNA: TGTGCCAGCAGCGAACAGGGTCGGTATGGCTACACCTTC

clone size: .
J gene: TRBJ1-1
V gene: TRBV7-9
D gene: .
CDR3 protein: CASSLSAGEAFF
CDR3 DNA: TGTGCCAGCAGCTTATCGGCGGGAGAAGCTTTCTTT

clone size: .
J gene: TRBJ2-7
V gene: TRBV11-2
D gene: TRBD2
CDR3 protein: CASSSSPGLAGGEQYF
CDR3 DNA: TGTGCCAGCAGCTCCAGCCCGGGACTAGCGGGGGGAGAGCAGTACTTC

clone size: .
J gene: TRBJ1-5
V gene: TRBV30
D gene: TRBD1
CDR3 protein: CAWSVVGTDNQPQHF
CDR3 DNA: TGTGCCTGGAGTGTAGTTGGGACAGATAATCAGCCCCAGCATTTT

clone size: .
J gene: TRBJ2-3
V gene: TRBV25-1
D gene: TRBD2
CDR3 protein: CASSEWTSAYTDTQYF
CDR3 DNA: TGTGCCAGCAGTGAATGGACTAGCGCATACACAGATACGCAGTATTTT

clone size: .
J gene: TRBJ2-5
V gene: TRBV9
D gene: TRBD2
CDR3 protein: CASSASGTSQETQYF
CDR3 DNA: TGTGCCAGCAGCGCCTCCGGGACTAGTCAAGAGACCCAGTACTTC

clone size: .
J gene: TRBJ2-1
V gene: TRBV5-1
D gene: TRBD2
CDR3 protein: CASSLGWDYLTYNEQFF
CDR3 DNA: TGCGCCAGCAGCTTGGGGTGGGACTACCTTACCTACAATGAGCAGTTCTTC

clone size: many
J gene: TRBJ2-7
V gene: TRBV13
D gene: .
CDR3 protein: CASSLEGGTAYEQYF
CDR3 DNA: TGTGCCAGCAGCTTAGAGGGCGGGACGGCCTACGAGCAGTACTTC

clone size: .
J gene: TRBJ2-7
V gene: TRBV9
D gene: .
CDR3 protein: CASSLGLAKDEQYF
CDR3 DNA: TGTGCCAGCAGCCTGGGGCTAGCGAAGGACGAGCAGTACTTC

clone size: .
J gene: TRBJ2-7
V gene: TRBV25-1
D gene: TRBD2
CDR3 protein: CASSGMTSPTYEQYF
CDR3 DNA: TGTGCCAGCAGTGGAATGACTAGCCCAACCTACGAGCAGTACTTC

clone size: once
J gene: TRBJ2-1
V gene: TRBV7-2
D gene: .
CDR3 protein: CASTLTGEEQFF
CDR3 DNA: TGTGCCAGCACCCTGACAGGAGAAGAGCAGTTCTTC

clone size: .
J gene: TRBJ2-1
V gene: TRBV19
D gene: .
CDR3 protein: CASSITGEGPNNEQFF
CDR3 DNA: TGTGCCAGTAGTATCACGGGGGAAGGTCCCAACAATGAGCAGTTCTTC

clone size: .
J gene: TRBJ2-7
V gene: TRBV7-8
D gene: .
CDR3 protein: CASSLPQGGEQYF
CDR3 DNA: TGTGCCAGCAGCTTGCCCCAGGGTGGCGAGCAGTACTTC

clone size: .
J gene: TRBJ2-7
V gene: TRBV4-1
D gene: .
CDR3 protein: CASSQDEAKQYF
CDR3 DNA: TGCGCCAGCAGCCAAGACGAAGCAAAGCAGTACTTC

clone size: .
J gene: TRBJ2-1
V gene: TRBV19
D gene: .
CDR3 protein: CATYIGLLRGYNEQFF
CDR3 DNA: TGTGCCACCTATATAGGTCTCCTCCGGGGGTACAATGAGCAGTTCTTC

clone size: .
J gene: TRBJ1-1
V gene: TRBV6-5
D gene: .
CDR3 protein: CASSYVGEMNTEAFF
CDR3 DNA: TGTGCCAGCAGTTACGTAGGGGAAATGAACACTGAAGCTTTCTTT